The 11 T cell receptor beta chains below come from one sample, sequenced in a study of metastatic and nonmetastatic thyroid tumors. No patient received treatment before thyroid surgery. TCRdb redid the clone calls on the PCR reads using MiXCR. The data contain about 21,000 clones, 30% to 35% of them singletons. The specimen was adjacent normal tissue. These receptors came from a female donor with papillary thyroid cancer or a benign thyroid nodule (not recorded which). Some clones in this sample may be carry-over from other donors' samples.

Worth noting for this clone: This is likely a read error, given that the CDR3 carries no conserved phenylalanine or tryptophan at its end. V and J are TRBV7-8 and TRBJ2-3; 7 nucleotides align to TRBD2. Unmatched junction bases numbered 12, after V lost 10 bases and J lost 2 bases. The CDR3 consists of 15 residues. Germline V CDR1 and CDR2: SGHVS, FQNEAQ. The CDR3 DNA reads TGTGCCACCAGAGGGACCGGGAGGCACACAGATACGCAGTATCTT. Protein sequence: CATRGTGRHTDTQYL.

In this sample, this clone turned up a few times. The chain couples TRBV10-3 to TRBJ2-7; 12 nucleotides line up with TRBD2. Losses at the gene ends were 0 bases for V and 5 bases for J; bases not matched to a gene: 8. This CDR3 is 17 amino acids long. Germline lookup yields CDR1 ENHRY and CDR2 SYGVKD. The CDR3 nucleotides are TGTGCCATCAGTGAGTCACAGACTAGCGGGAGAACCAACGAGCAGTACTTC. It yields the protein CAISESQTSGRTNEQYF.

This clone came up a few times. The gene calls are TRBV11-3 and TRBJ2-3, with 8 positions matching TRBD1. J was trimmed by 4 bases and V by 1 base; bases with no gene match: 4. The CDR3 is 15 amino acids. The germline CDR1 and CDR2 sequences are SGHNT and YENEEA. Written as DNA, the CDR3 is TGTGCCAGCAGCTTAGGACAGGGGACCCCAGATACGCAGTATTTT. As protein: CASSLGQGTPDTQYF.

V and J are TRBV30 and TRBJ2-6; D is uncertain. Germline values: CDR1 GTSNPN, CDR2 SVGIG (reference sequence). The CDR3 spans 16 residues. V was trimmed by 3 bases and J by 0 bases, leaving 12 bases between them. The CDR3 nucleotides are TGTGCCTGGAGAATGCTTCAACTCTCTGGGGCCAACGTCCTGACTTTC. Translation gives CAWRMLQLSGANVLTF.

The chain is built from TRBV7-3 and TRBJ1-1; D is perhaps TRBD1 (6 bases). Germline CDR1 reads SGHTA; CDR2 reads FQGTGA. V lost 2 bases and J lost 1, with 11 bases in between. The CDR3 is 15 residues long. The CDR3 is CASSLGAGANTEAFF. The CDR3 bases are TGTGCCAGCAGCTTAGGCGCAGGGGCGAACACTGAAGCTTTCTTT. Filled out from reference TRBV7-3 and TRBJ1-1, the complete variable domain reads GAGVSQTPSNKVTEKGKYVELRCDPISGHTALYWYRQSLGQGPEFLIYFQGTGAADDSGLPNDRFFAVRPEGSVSTLKIQRTERGDSAVYLCASSLGAGANTEAFFGQGTRLTVV.

V usage is TRBV6-1 and J usage is TRBJ1-2, with a possible D match to TRBD1 (5 bases). Looked up from germline, CDR1 is MNHNS and CDR2 is SASEGT. V was trimmed by 3 bases and J by 7 bases, leaving 12 bases between them. This CDR3 comprises 13 residues. CDR3 sequence (DNA): TGTGCCAGCAGTGATTGGGGGAGCGGTGGCTACACCTTC. Translation gives CASSDWGSGGYTF.

The rearrangement uses TRBV2 and TRBJ2-5; a possible D gene is TRBD2 (6 bases). This CDR3 comprises 13 residues. With 3 bases removed from V and 4 bases from J, the gap between germline ends came to 9 bases. Germline V gene sequence: CDR1 SNHLY, CDR2 FYNNEI. The CDR3 is CASSEWRGETQYF. The CDR3 DNA is TGTGCCAGCAGTGAGTGGCGGGGAGAGACCCAGTACTTC.

The gene calls are TRBV5-6 and TRBJ2-2; 8 bases line up with TRBD2. Germline CDR1 reads SGHDT; CDR2 reads YYEEEE. The V gene end was trimmed by 3 bases and the J gene end by 10 bases; junction bases not matched to a gene: 8. The CDR3 contains 14 residues. This chain's CDR3 is CASSSGLGRVELFF. DNA for the CDR3: TGTGCCAGCAGCTCGGGACTAGGGCGGGTGGAGCTGTTTTTT.

V is TRBV20-1 and J is TRBJ2-5; 14 bases are a match to TRBD2. Germline CDR1 and CDR2: DFQATT and SNEGSKA (reference sequence). This CDR3 is 17 amino acids long. The ends lost 5 bases at V and 9 bases at J; junction bases unmatched: 17. The CDR3 spells CSAGTSGRRRATKAQYF. Here the CDR3 DNA reads TGCAGTGCTGGGACTAGCGGGAGAAGGAGGGCGACAAAGGCCCAGTACTTC.

V and J are TRBV20-1 and TRBJ2-3; tentative D call: TRBD2 (6 bases). The CDR3 is 18 amino acids. CDR1 and CDR2 from the germline V gene are DFQATT and SNEGSKA (reference sequence). Trimming left V 5 bases short and J 2 bases short, with 26 bases between. The CDR3 protein is CSASTLNEPGLHTDTQYF. CDR3 nucleotides: TGCAGTGCTTCGACTCTAAACGAACCGGGACTGCACACAGATACGCAGTATTTT.

This clone showed up just a few times. The rearrangement joins TRBV12-3 or TRBV12-4 to TRBJ1-4; D is ambiguous. Trimming took off 7 bases at V and 3 bases at J, with 6 bases between the two ends. This CDR3 is built from 12 residues. CDR3 residues: CASKLANEKLFF. The CDR3 nucleotides are TGTGCCAGCAAACTTGCTAATGAAAAACTGTTTTTT.